A single sample gave rise to the 23 T cell receptor beta chains below, sequenced in a study of CD8 T cells in Susac syndrome. Reverse transcription used roughly 0.45 to 1 ug RNA and random hexamers. TCRdb redid the calling of the immunoSEQ multiplex PCR reads with MiXCR, one entry per CDR3 protein. In the table there are a few hundred thousand distinct CDR3 sequences, around 85% of which are singletons. Input material: CD8+ T cells from PBMCs. These TCRs come from a human donor with multiple sclerosis.

This chain uses TRBV7-9 with TRBJ1-1; maybe TRBD1 (5 bases). The V gene's germline CDR1 is SEHNR and CDR2 FQNEAQ (reference sequence). V lost 4 bases and J lost 5, with 14 bases in between. The CDR3 is 14 residues long. CDR3 region: CASSSGVSGTEAFF. DNA of the CDR3: TGTGCCAGCAGCTCCGGGGTATCAGGGACTGAAGCTTTCTTT.

This clonotype was detected only a few times. The gene calls are TRBV5-4 and TRBJ1-1, with 8 bases that match TRBD1. From germline, CDR1 is SGHNT and CDR2 YYREEE (reference sequence). V shed 5 bases and J 7 bases; nucleotides not matched to a gene: 4. The CDR3 is 12 amino acids. The CDR3 region has the DNA TGTGCCAGCAGTTCGACAGGGGATGAAGCTTTCTTT. Its protein product is CASSSTGDEAFF.

V usage is TRBV4-2 and J usage is TRBJ2-4; 8 nucleotides line up with TRBD2. CDR1 LGHNA and CDR2 YNFKEQ come from the germline V gene. The J segment lost 5 bases and the V segment lost 0 bases, leaving 6 bases of the junction unmatched. This CDR3 has 16 amino acids. CDR3 coding DNA: TGTGCCAGCAGCCAAGAACCGGGGGGGCCCCAAAACATTCAGTACTTC. This codes for CASSQEPGGPQNIQYF.

This chain uses TRBV29-1 with TRBJ2-6; no reliable D call. With 6 bases removed from V and 4 bases from J, the gap between germline ends came to 10 bases. The CDR3 is made up of 13 amino acids. CDR1 is SQVTM, CDR2 ANQGSEA, per germline. In DNA, the CDR3 is TGCAGCGTCAAGCCGGCGGGGGCCAACGTCCTGACTTTC. Protein sequence: CSVKPAGANVLTF.

J is TRBJ2-7 and V is TRBV12-3 or TRBV12-4, with D perhaps TRBD1 or TRBD2 (5 bases each). The V end was cut by 3 bases, the J end by 1 base, with 13 bases between. The CDR3 covers 15 residues. The CDR3 reads CASSFSGTESYEQYF. As DNA, the CDR3 is TGTGCCAGCAGTTTTTCCGGGACGGAGTCCTACGAGCAGTACTTC.

V is TRBV20-1 and J is TRBJ2-5, with 7 bases fitting TRBD2. The CDR3 runs 15 residues. Germline V lookup: CDR1 DFQATT, CDR2 SNEGSKA (reference sequence). Trimming took 0 bases from V and 1 from J; bases not matched to a gene: 5. CDR3 in amino acids: CSARDLAGAQETQYF. For the CDR3, the DNA is TGCAGTGCTAGAGATCTTGCGGGAGCCCAAGAGACCCAGTACTTC.

The rearrangement joins TRBV29-1 to TRBJ2-1; D remains ambiguous. This CDR3 is built from 12 residues. Germline V CDR1 and CDR2: SQVTM, ANQGSEA. V was cut by 2 bases and J by 5 bases, with 7 bases left in between. The CDR3 DNA sequence: TGCAGCGTTGAAACCTTAGACAATGAGCAGTTCTTC. It is translated as CSVETLDNEQFF.

V gene TRBV29-1 combines with J gene TRBJ2-7; possible D gene TRBD2, 6 bases. Looked up from germline, CDR1 is SQVTM and CDR2 is ANQGSEA. With 4 bases removed from V and 3 bases from J, the gap between germline ends came to 13 bases. The CDR3 is made up of 13 amino acids. CDR3 sequence: CSVVSPGDYEQYF. The CDR3 DNA reads as TGCAGCGTTGTCAGCCCGGGGGACTACGAGCAGTACTTC.

This clonotype was seen just once. V usage is TRBV3-1 and J usage is TRBJ1-3, with D possibly being TRBD1 (5 bases). With 0 bases removed from V and 3 bases from J, the gap between germline ends came to 15 bases. The CDR3 loop spans 17 amino acids. Per germline, CDR1 LGHDT and CDR2 YNNKEL (reference sequence). CDR3 protein: CASSQDYRGLVGNTIYF. Here the CDR3 DNA reads TGTGCCAGCAGCCAAGATTATCGGGGGTTGGTTGGAAACACCATATATTTT.

The chain recombines TRBV4-1 with TRBJ2-7, with D perhaps matching TRBD1 or TRBD2 (5 bases each). V was trimmed by 1 base and J by 1 base, leaving 14 bases between them. Germline V gene lookup returns CDR1 MGHRA and CDR2 YSYEKL. The CDR3 is 16 amino acids. The CDR3 nucleotides read TGCGCCAGCAGCCAAGGAACCGGGACCCTTTCCTACGAGCAGTACTTC. Its protein product is CASSQGTGTLSYEQYF.

In nucleotides, the CDR3 is TGTGCCAGCAGCCAACCCGGGGCCTACGAGCAGTACTTC. Translation: CASSQPGAYEQYF. The V and J genes are TRBV3-1 and TRBJ2-7; a possible D gene is TRBD2 (5 bases). CDR1 LGHDT and CDR2 YNNKEL come from the germline V gene (reference sequence). V dropped 2 bases and J dropped 2 bases, with 7 bases sitting between them. The CDR3 extends over 13 amino acids.

This clonotype was observed a single time. The V gene is TRBV4-1, the J gene TRBJ1-1, with D possibly TRBD1 on 5 matching bases. CDR3 length: 16 residues. CDR1 is MGHRA, CDR2 YSYEKL, per germline. Between the trimmed V and J ends, which lost 4 bases and 0 bases, there was a span of 15 bases. CDR3 nucleotide sequence: TGCGCCAGCAGCCTCAGACAGCGGGGGTTGAACACTGAAGCTTTCTTT. Translated, it gives CASSLRQRGLNTEAFF.

The V call is TRBV21-1, the J call TRBJ2-2. TRBV21-1 is designated a pseudogene. This CDR3 has 16 amino acids. The CDR3, as DNA: TGTGCCAGCATACTTATTCCAGAGATAGCCACCGGGGAGCTGTTTTTT. It encodes CASILIPEIATGELFF.

This rearrangement joins TRBV14 to TRBJ2-1, with TRBD1 matching 8 bases. Germline V lookup: CDR1 SGHDN, CDR2 FVKESK. The length of the CDR3 is 13 residues. The trim removed 6 bases at V and 7 bases at J, leaving 5 bases unmatched. CDR3 DNA: TGTGCCAGCAGACTGGACAGGGCGAATGAGCAGTTCTTC. Translating gives CASRLDRANEQFF.

This rearrangement joins TRBV6-1 to TRBJ2-1; 11 bases agree with TRBD1. The CDR3 is 16 residues long. V shed 0 bases and J 6 bases; nucleotides not matched to a gene: 4. From germline, CDR1 is MNHNS and CDR2 SASEGT. In DNA form, the CDR3 reads TGTGCCAGCAGTGAAGCGGACAGGGGGCAAGGCAATGAGCAGTTCTTC. Translating gives CASSEADRGQGNEQFF.

The gene calls are TRBV29-1 and TRBJ1-2; TRBD1 might be the D (6 bases). CDR1 and CDR2 (germline): SQVTM, ANQGSEA. This CDR3 region has 13 residues. V was trimmed by 3 bases and J by 4 bases, leaving 12 bases between them. The CDR3 spells CSVDRGLIYGYTF. The CDR3 DNA sequence: TGCAGCGTTGACAGGGGACTCATCTATGGCTACACCTTC.

This clonotype was counted only a few times. The rearrangement uses TRBV6-5 and TRBJ1-1; TRBD1 agrees at 7 bases. V was clipped by 2 bases and J by 8 bases; unmatched bases: 11. The CDR3 totals 15 residues. Looked up from germline, CDR1 is MNHEY and CDR2 is SVGAGI. DNA of the CDR3: TGTGCCAGCAGTTACACAGGACAGGCGGAGAGGGAAGCTTTCTTT. Its protein is CASSYTGQAEREAFF.

The rearrangement joins TRBV10-2 to TRBJ2-5; D remains ambiguous. This CDR3 is 14 amino acids long. From germline, CDR1 is WSHSY and CDR2 SAAADI. Trimming pared 3 bases from V and 1 base from J, leaving 9 bases between. For the CDR3, the DNA is TGCGCCAGCAGTGAAGGGTATCTCCAAGAGACCCAGTACTTC. This encodes CASSEGYLQETQYF.

The chain couples TRBV5-5 to TRBJ1-1; D ambiguous. Trimming removed 4 bases at V and 4 bases at J, with 17 bases between. The CDR3 has 15 amino acids. Germline CDR1 reads SGHKS; CDR2 reads YYEKEE (reference sequence). The CDR3 loop is CASSPDLGGGTEAFF. The DNA of the CDR3 is TGTGCCAGCAGCCCCGACCTGGGAGGAGGCACTGAAGCTTTCTTT. Drawing the rest from reference TRBV5-5 and TRBJ1-1, the complete variable domain is DAGVTQSPTHLIKTRGQQVTLRCSPISGHKSVSWYQQVLGQGPQFIFQYYEKEERGRGNFPDRFSARQFPNYSSELNVNALLLGDSALYLCASSPDLGGGTEAFFGQGTRLTVV.

This chain connects TRBV27 to TRBJ2-7, with a tentative D call TRBD1 (6 bases). With 2 bases removed from V and 4 bases from J, the gap between germline ends came to 15 bases. The CDR3 consists of 15 residues. Germline V CDR1 and CDR2: MNHEY, SMNVEV (reference sequence). Written as DNA, the CDR3 is TGTGCCAGCAGTTTAACAGGGAACGTCGGGTACGAGCAGTACTTC. Amino acids: CASSLTGNVGYEQYF.

The sample holds one count of this clonotype. The chain employs TRBV19 and TRBJ1-2, with TRBD1 matching 10 bases. The length of the CDR3 is 17 residues. The germline gives CDR1 LNHDA, CDR2 SQIVND (reference sequence). The junction had 12 bases not matched to a gene; V was cut back by 6 bases and J by 2 bases. Written as DNA, the CDR3 is TGTGCCAGTAGAGAAACTAATGACAGGGGGCGCAACTATGGCTACACCTTC. Translated: CASRETNDRGRNYGYTF.

The chain uses TRBV20-1 and TRBJ2-2; D is perhaps TRBD1 (6 bases). This CDR3 has 14 residues. Germline V gene lookup returns CDR1 DFQATT and CDR2 SNEGSKA (reference sequence). V gave up 0 bases and J gave up 5 bases, with 10 bases separating them. The CDR3 protein is CSARDPGQTGELFF. As DNA, the CDR3 is TGCAGTGCTAGAGACCCAGGACAGACCGGGGAGCTGTTTTTT.

This sequence joins TRBV30 and TRBJ1-5, with D perhaps TRBD1 (5 bases). CDR3 length: 14 amino acids. Germline V gene data show CDR1 as GTSNPN and CDR2 as SVGIG (reference sequence). The V end lost 0 bases, the J end lost 3 bases, and 9 bases lay between the germline ends. The CDR3 is CAWSVGGTNQPQHF. The CDR3 nucleotides read TGTGCCTGGAGTGTTGGAGGGACCAATCAGCCCCAGCATTTT.